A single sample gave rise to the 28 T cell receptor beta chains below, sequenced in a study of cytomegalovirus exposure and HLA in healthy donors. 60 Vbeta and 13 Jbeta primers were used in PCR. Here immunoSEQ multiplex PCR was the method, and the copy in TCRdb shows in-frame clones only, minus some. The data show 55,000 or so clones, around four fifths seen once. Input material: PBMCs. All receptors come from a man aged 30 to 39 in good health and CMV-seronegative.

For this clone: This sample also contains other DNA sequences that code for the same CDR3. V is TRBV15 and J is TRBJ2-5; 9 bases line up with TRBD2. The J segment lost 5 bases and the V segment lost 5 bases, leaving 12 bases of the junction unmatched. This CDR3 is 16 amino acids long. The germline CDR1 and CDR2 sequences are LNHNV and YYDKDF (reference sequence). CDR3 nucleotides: TGTGCCACCAGCCTTGGCGGGGGGGCAGGGCGGGAGACCCAGTACTTC. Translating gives CATSLGGGAGRETQYF. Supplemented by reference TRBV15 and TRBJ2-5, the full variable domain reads DAMVIQNPRYQVTQFGKPVTLSCSQTLNHNVMYWYQQKSSQAPKLLFHYYDKDFNNEADTPDNFQSRRPNTSFCFLDIRSPGLGDTAMYLCATSLGGGAGRETQYFGPGTRLLVL.

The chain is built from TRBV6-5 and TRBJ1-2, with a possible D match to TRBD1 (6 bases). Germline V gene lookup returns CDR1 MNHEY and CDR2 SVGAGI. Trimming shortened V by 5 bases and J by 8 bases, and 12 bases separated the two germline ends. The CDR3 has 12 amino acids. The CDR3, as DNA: TGTGCCAGCAGTGTTCGTGGGGGCGGCTACACCTTC. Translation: CASSVRGGGYTF.

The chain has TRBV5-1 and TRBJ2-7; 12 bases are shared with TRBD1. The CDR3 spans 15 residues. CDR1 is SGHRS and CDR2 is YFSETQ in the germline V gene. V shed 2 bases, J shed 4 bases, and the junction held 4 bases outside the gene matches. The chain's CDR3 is CASSFRDRGLYEQYF. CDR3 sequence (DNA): TGCGCCAGCAGCTTCCGGGACAGGGGGCTTTACGAGCAGTACTTC.

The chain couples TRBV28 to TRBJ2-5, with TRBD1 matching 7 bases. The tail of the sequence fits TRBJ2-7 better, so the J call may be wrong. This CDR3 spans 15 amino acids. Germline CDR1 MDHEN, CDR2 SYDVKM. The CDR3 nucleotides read TGTGCCAGCAGTTCACCGAAGGGGGCCGTTTACGAGCAGTACTTC. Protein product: CASSSPKGAVYEQYF.

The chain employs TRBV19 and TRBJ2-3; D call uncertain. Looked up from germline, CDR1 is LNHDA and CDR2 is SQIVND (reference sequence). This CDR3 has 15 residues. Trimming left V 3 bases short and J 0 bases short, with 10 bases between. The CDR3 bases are TGTGCCAGTAGTATTTTTGGCGGCAGCACAGATACGCAGTATTTT. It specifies CASSIFGGSTDTQYF.

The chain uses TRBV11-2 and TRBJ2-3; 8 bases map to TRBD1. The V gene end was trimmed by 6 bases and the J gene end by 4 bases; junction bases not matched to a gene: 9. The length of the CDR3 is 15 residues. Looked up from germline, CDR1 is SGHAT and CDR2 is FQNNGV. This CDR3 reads CASRYTGGSSDTQYF. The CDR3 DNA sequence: TGTGCCAGCAGATATACAGGGGGGTCATCAGATACGCAGTATTTT.

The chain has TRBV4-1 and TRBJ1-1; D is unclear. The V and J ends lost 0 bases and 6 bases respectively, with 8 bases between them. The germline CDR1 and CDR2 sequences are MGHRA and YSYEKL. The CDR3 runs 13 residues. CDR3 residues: CASSQEVVAEAFF. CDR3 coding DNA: TGCGCCAGCAGCCAAGAAGTAGTCGCTGAAGCTTTCTTT.

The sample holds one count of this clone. CDR3 DNA: TGTGCCAGCAGCTTAGTTTCGGGACTGGAGAACACTGAAGCTTTCTTT. This encodes CASSLVSGLENTEAFF. This chain connects TRBV7-8 to TRBJ1-1; tentative D call: TRBD1 (5 bases). Trimming left V 1 base short and J 1 base short, with 13 bases between. The CDR3 has 16 residues. The germline CDR1 and CDR2 sequences are SGHVS and FQNEAQ.

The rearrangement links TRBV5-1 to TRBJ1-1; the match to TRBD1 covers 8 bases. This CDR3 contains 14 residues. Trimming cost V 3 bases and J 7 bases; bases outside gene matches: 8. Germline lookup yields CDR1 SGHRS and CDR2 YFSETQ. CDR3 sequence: CASSSTGGRVEAFF. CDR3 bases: TGCGCCAGCAGCTCCACAGGGGGACGAGTTGAAGCTTTCTTT.

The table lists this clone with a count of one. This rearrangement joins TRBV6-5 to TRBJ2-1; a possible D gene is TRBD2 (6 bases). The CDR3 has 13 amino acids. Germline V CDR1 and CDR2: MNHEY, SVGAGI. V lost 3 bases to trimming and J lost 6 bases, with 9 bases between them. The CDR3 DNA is TGTGCCAGCAGTTATACCGGGGGCAATGAGCAGTTCTTC. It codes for CASSYTGGNEQFF.

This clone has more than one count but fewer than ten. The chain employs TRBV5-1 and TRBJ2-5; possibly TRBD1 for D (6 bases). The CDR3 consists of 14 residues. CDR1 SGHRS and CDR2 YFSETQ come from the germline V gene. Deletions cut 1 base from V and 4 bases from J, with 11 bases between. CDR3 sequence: CASSLIVQGETQYF. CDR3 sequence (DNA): TGCGCCAGCAGCTTGATTGTACAGGGAGAGACCCAGTACTTC.

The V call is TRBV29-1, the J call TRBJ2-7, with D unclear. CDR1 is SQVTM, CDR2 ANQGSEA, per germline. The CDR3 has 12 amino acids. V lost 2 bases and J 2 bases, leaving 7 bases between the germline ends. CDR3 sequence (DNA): TGCAGCGTTGAAACAGCTCCCTACGAGCAGTACTTC. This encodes CSVETAPYEQYF.

Here the CDR3 reads CASRNPGGGRGSYNEQFF. The CDR3 coding sequence is TGTGCCAGCAGGAACCCCGGGGGAGGGCGGGGCTCCTACAATGAGCAGTTCTTC. The V gene is TRBV21-1, the J gene TRBJ2-1; the table's TRBD2 call for D was not verified on the DNA. TRBV21-1 is a pseudogene segment. CDR3 length: 18 residues.

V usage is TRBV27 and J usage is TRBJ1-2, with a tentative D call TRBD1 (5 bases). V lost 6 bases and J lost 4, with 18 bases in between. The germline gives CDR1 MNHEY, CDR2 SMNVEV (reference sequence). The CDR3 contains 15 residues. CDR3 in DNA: TGTGCCAGCAGATGGTACAGGTCCGGAATCTATGGCTACACCTTC. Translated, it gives CASRWYRSGIYGYTF.

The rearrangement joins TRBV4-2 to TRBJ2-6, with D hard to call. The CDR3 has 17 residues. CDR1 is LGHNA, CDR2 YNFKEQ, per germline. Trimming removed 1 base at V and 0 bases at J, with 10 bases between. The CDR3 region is CASSQAGSGSGANVLTF. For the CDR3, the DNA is TGTGCCAGCAGCCAAGCCGGGTCGGGCTCTGGGGCCAACGTCCTGACTTTC.

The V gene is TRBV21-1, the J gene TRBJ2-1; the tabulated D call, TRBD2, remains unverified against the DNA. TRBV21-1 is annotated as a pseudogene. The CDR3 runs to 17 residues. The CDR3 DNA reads TGTGCCAGCAGCAAACATCAAGTCGGGAGGGGTTACAATGAGCAGTTCTTC. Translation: CASSKHQVGRGYNEQFF.

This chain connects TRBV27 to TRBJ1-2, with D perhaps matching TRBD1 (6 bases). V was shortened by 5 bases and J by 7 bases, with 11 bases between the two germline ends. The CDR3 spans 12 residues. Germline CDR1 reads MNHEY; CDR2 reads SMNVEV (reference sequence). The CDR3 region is CASSLQGAGYTF. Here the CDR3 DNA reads TGTGCCAGCAGTCTACAGGGCGCTGGCTACACCTTC.

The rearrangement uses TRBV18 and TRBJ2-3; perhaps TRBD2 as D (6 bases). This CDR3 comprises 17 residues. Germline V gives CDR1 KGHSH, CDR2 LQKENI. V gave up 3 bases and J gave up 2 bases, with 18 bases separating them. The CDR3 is CASSPTGAVPFTDTQYF. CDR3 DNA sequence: TGTGCCAGCTCACCGACGGGAGCTGTCCCGTTCACAGATACGCAGTATTTT.

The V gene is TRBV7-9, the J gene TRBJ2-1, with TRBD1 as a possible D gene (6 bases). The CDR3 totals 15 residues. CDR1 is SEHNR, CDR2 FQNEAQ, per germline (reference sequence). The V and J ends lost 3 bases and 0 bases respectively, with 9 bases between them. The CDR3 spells CASSFQGSSYNEQFF. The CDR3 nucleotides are TGTGCCAGCAGCTTTCAGGGGTCCTCCTACAATGAGCAGTTCTTC.

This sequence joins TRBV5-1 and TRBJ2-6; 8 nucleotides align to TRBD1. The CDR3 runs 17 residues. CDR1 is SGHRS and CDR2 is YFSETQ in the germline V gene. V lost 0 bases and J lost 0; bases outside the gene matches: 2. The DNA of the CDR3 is TGCGCCAGCAGCTTGGGACAGGGGTTCTCTGGGGCCAACGTCCTGACTTTC. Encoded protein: CASSLGQGFSGANVLTF.

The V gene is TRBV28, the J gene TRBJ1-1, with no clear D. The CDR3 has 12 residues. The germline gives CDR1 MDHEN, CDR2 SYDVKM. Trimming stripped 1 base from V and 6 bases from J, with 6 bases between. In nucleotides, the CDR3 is TGTGCCAGCAGTTTATCACAGTCTGAAGCTTTCTTT. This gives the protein CASSLSQSEAFF.

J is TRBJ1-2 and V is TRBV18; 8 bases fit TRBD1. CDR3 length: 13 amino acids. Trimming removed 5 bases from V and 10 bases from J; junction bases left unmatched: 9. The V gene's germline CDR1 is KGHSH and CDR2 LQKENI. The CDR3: CASSADRVLDYTF. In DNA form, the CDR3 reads TGTGCCAGCTCAGCGGACAGGGTTTTAGACTACACCTTC. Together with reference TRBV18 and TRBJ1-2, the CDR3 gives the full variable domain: NAGVMQNPRHLVRRRGQEARLRCSPMKGHSHVYWYRQLPEEGLKFMVYLQKENIIDESGMPKERFSAEFPKEGPSILRIQQVVRGDSAAYFCASSADRVLDYTFGSGTRLTVV.

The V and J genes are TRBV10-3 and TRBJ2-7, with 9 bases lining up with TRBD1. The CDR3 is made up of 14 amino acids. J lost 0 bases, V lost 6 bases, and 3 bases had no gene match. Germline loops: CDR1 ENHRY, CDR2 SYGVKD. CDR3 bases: TGTGCCATCAGACCGACAGGGGGCTCCTACGAGCAGTACTTC. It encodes CAIRPTGGSYEQYF.

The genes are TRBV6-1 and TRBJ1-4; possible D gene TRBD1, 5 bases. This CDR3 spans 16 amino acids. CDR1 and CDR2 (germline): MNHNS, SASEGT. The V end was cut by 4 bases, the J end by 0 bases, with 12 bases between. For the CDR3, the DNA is TGTGCCAGCAGTGCACAGGATTCCGCAACTAATGAAAAACTGTTTTTT. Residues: CASSAQDSATNEKLFF.

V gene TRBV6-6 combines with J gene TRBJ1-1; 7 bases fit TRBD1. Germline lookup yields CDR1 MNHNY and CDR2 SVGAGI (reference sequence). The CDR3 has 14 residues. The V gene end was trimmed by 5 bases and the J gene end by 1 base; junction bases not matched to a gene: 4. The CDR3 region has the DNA TGTGCCAGCAGTAGACAGGGAGCGAACACTGAAGCTTTCTTT. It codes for CASSRQGANTEAFF.

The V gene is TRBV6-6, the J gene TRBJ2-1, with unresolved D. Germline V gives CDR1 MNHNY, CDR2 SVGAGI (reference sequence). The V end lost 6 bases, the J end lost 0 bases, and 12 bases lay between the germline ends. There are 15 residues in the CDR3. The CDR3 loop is CASRTGWSSYNEQFF. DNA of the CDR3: TGTGCCAGCAGAACTGGGTGGAGCTCCTACAATGAGCAGTTCTTC.

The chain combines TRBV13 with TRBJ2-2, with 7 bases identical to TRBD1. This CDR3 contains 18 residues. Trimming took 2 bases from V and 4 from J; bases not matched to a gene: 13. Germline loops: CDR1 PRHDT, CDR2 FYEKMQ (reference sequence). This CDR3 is CASSLRTGRVVGTGELFF. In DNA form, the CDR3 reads TGTGCCAGCAGCTTACGGACAGGACGGGTCGTTGGCACCGGGGAGCTGTTTTTT.

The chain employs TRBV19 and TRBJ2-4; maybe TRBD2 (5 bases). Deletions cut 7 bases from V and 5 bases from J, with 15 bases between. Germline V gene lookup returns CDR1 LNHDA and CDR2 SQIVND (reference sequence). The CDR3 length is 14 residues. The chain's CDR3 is CASKDGGGQNIQYF. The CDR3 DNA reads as TGTGCCAGTAAGGACGGCGGAGGACAAAACATTCAGTACTTC.